This TCR beta chain was found in a study of blood T cell repertoires in COVID-19. With 2 bases removed from V and 0 bases from J, the gap between germline ends came to 4 bases. Germline CDR1 is SGHTA and CDR2 is FQGNSA. This CDR3 spans 13 amino acids. Method: immunoSEQ multiplex PCR; TCRdb's copy keeps in-frame clones and lacks some. Of about 280,000 clones in the sample, roughly nine tenths were seen once. What was sequenced was PBMCs or T cells enriched from blood (not recorded which). This TCR was recovered from a woman aged 40 to 50 who had recovered from COVID-19. The chain joins TRBV7-2 to TRBJ1-1, with D unresolved. The CDR3 nucleotides read TGTGCCAGCAGCTTAACAATGAACACTGAAGCTTTCTTT. This gives the protein CASSLTMNTEAFF.